This T cell receptor beta chain originates from a study of blood T cell repertoires in COVID-19 (dated by TCRdb to the early 2020s). For the wider study: Collaborator samples came from the United States, Italy and Spain and covered acute and convalescent phases of COVID-19. The prospective study material was composed of cDNA or gDNA derived from T cells, B-cell-depleted T cells, or PBMCs. Subjects who had been exposed to COVID-19, were actively infected with it, or had recovered from it provided the deeply sampled blood TCRbeta repertoires that made up the dataset. The repertoires were released in a freely available public database meant as a resource for research on the immune response to SARS-CoV-2. Samples were obtained from the ongoing ImmuneRACE study (first 160 participants) and from some 1,300 subjects provided by 6 global collaborators. The sample metadata nearly always contained a de-identified subject ID, COVID-19 status, age in years and sex. Where HLA class I and class II types were available, the types were taken from metadata supplied by the sample provider, not from assay-based typing.

Relative to germline, V is 5 bases shorter and J is 8 bases shorter, with 24 bases between their ends. The germline V gene (reference sequence) supplies CDR1 GTSNPN and CDR2 SVGIG. The CDR3 spans 15 residues, from the cysteine through the phenylalanine. The retained sequence is limited to the CDR3, 45 bases, with the frame set at the first base. Broad study findings and their caveats: Clinical and demographic metadata were provided uncurated, with the amount varying by source and participant.

TCRbeta CDR3 regions were amplified from genomic DNA by means of the immunoSEQ Assay, a bias-controlled multiplex PCR. In the authors' own workflow: The number of nucleated cells in each sample was estimated from the amplification of reference gene primers within the assay. To quantify the absolute abundance of each unique TCRbeta CDR3 rearrangement, sequence reads were collapsed and filtered. Productive Simpson clonality was computed per sample as the square root of Simpson's diversity index over productive rearrangements. What TCRdb holds here is the immuneACCESS table cut down to in-frame rearrangements. Part of the clones is not present; checked against another copy, under half of the missing clones reflect an unresolved V gene, and the others are unexplained. That table gives V, J and clone size, and the DNA gave D and trimming. This sample has 150,000 to 200,000 clones in its table, and 84% of those were observed once. The ten most abundant clones make up nearly 15% of the sample.

Participants in the prospective study were enrolled through a virtual design, were aged about 18 to 100 years, and lived in fewer than 30 United States geographic areas. In the prospective study, cohorts were assigned on the basis of participant-reported clinical history obtained from a screening survey and a study questionnaire. Recovered participants in ImmuneRACE Cohort 3 were defined as having two consecutive negative NP/OP PCR tests, clearance from a healthcare professional, or resolution of symptoms. In the prospective study, mobile phlebotomists collected whole blood, serum and a nasopharyngeal or oropharyngeal swab from each participant. Over a roughly 2-month period, participants in the prospective study had the option of providing additional blood draws and questionnaires. Blood samples from the prospective study were shipped frozen or at room temperature prior to DNA extraction. A remark on this clone: Its antigen is unknown. No base-level quality is on record; no much larger clone is a single base apart.

The chain links TRBV30 with TRBJ1-2, with a weak D call of TRBD1 (5 bases match). This TCR was sampled from a man between 45 and 60 years old who had recovered from COVID-19. What was sequenced was PBMCs or T cells enriched from blood (not recorded which). The CDR3 loop reads CAWESIRFGAGGYTF. In nucleotide form, the sequence is TGTGCCTGGGAATCTATACGGTTCGGGGCGGGAGGCTACACCTTC.